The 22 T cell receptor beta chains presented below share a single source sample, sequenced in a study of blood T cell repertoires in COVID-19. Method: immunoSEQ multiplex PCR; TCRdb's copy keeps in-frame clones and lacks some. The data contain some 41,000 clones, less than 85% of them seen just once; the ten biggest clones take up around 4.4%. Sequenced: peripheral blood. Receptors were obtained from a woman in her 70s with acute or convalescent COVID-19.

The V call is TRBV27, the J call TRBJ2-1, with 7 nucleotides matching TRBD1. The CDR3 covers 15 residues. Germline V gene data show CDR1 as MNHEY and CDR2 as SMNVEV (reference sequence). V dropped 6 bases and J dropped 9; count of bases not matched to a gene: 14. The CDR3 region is CASRPWDSELSEQFF. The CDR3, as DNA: TGTGCCAGCAGGCCTTGGGACAGTGAGCTGAGTGAGCAGTTCTTC.

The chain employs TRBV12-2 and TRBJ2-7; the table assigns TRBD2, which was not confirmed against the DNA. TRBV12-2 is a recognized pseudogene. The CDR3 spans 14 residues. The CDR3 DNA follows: TGTGCAAGTCGCTTCGGGACTAGCAGGGGCGAGCAGTACTTC. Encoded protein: CASRFGTSRGEQYF.

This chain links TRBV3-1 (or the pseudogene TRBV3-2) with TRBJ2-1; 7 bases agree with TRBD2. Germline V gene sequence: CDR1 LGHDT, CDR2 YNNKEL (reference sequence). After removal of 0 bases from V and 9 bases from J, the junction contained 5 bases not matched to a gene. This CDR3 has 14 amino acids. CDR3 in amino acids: CASSQDASGREQFF. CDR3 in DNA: TGTGCCAGCAGCCAAGATGCTAGCGGTCGTGAGCAGTTCTTC.

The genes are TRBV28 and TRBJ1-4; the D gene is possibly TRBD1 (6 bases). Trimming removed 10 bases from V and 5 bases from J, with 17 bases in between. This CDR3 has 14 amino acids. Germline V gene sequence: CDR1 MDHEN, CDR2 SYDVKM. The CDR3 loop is CATNEDRSNEKLFF. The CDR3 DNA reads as TGTGCCACCAACGAGGACAGATCAAATGAAAAACTGTTTTTT.

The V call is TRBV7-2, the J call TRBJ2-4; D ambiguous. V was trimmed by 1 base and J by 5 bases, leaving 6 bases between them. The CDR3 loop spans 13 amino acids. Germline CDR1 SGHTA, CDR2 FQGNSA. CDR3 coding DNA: TGTGCCAGCAGCTTAGGGGCCCAAAACATTCAGTACTTC. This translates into CASSLGAQNIQYF.

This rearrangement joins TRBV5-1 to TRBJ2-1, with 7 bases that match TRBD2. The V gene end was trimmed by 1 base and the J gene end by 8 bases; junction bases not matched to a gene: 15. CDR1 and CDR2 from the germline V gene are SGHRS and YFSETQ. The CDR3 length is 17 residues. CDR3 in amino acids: CASSLIVSGPKGDEQFF. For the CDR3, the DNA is TGCGCCAGCAGCTTGATCGTTAGCGGGCCAAAAGGGGATGAGCAGTTCTTC.

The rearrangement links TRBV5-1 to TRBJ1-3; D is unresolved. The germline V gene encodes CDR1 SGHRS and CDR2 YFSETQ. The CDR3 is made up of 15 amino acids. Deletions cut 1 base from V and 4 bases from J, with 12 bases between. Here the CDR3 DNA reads TGCGCCAGCAGCTTGAGGGAGGGATCGGGAAACACCATATATTTT. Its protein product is CASSLREGSGNTIYF. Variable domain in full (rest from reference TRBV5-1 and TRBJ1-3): KAGVTQTPRYLIKTRGQQVTLSCSPISGHRSVSWYQQTPGQGLQFLFEYFSETQRNKGNFPGRFSGRQFSNSRSEMNVSTLELGDSALYLCASSLREGSGNTIYFGEGSWLTVV.

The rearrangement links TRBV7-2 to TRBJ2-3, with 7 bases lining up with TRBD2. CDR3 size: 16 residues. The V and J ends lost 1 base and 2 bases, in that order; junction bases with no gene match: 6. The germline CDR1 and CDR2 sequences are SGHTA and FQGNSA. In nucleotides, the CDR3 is TGTGCCAGCAGCTTAGTAACCAGCGGGGTCACAGATACGCAGTATTTT. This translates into CASSLVTSGVTDTQYF.

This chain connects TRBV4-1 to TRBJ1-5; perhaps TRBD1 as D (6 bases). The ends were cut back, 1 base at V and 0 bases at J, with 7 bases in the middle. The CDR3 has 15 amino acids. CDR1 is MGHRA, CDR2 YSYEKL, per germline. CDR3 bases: TGCGCCAGCAGCCAAGGACAGGATAGCAATCAGCCCCAGCATTTT. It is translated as CASSQGQDSNQPQHF.

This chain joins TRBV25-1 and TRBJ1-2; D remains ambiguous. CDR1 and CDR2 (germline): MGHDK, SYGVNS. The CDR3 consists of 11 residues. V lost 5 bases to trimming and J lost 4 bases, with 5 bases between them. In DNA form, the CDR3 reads TGTGCCAGCAGTAACACCTATGGCTACACCTTC. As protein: CASSNTYGYTF.

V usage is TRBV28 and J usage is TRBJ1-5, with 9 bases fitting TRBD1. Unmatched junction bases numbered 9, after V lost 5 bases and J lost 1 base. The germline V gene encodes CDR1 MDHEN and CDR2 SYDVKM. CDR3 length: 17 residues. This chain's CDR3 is CASSPGQGRRSNQPQHF. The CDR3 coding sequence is TGTGCCAGCAGTCCCGGACAGGGGAGGAGAAGCAATCAGCCCCAGCATTTT.

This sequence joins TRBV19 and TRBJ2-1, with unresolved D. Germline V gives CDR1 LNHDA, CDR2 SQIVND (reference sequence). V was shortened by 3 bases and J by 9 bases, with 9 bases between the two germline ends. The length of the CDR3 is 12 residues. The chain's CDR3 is CASSINLSEQFF. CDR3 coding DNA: TGTGCCAGTAGTATTAACCTCAGTGAGCAGTTCTTC. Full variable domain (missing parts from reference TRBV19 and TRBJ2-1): DGGITQSPKYLFRKEGQNVTLSCEQNLNHDAMYWYRQDPGQGLRLIYYSQIVNDFQKGDIAEGYSVSREKKESFPLTVTSAQKNPTAFYLCASSINLSEQFFGPGTRLTVL.

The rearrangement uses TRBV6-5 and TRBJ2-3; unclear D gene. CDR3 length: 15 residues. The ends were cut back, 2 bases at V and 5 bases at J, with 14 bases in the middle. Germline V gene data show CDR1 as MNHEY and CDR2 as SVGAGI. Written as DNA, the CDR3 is TGTGCCAGCAGTTACGGTGGTTCAGAGGTAGATACGCAGTATTTT. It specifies CASSYGGSEVDTQYF.

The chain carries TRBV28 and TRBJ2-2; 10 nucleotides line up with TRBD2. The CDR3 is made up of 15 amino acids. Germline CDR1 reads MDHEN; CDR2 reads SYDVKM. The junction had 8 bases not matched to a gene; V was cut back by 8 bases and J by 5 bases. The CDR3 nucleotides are TGTGCCAGCCACCCAAGCGGGAGGGCAACCGGGGAGCTGTTTTTT. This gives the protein CASHPSGRATGELFF.

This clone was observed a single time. The CDR3 region has the DNA TGCGCCAGCAGCCCCACGGGACAGTTGAACACTGAAGCTTTCTTT. As protein: CASSPTGQLNTEAFF. The gene calls are TRBV5-1 and TRBJ1-1, with 7 bases identical to TRBD1. V shed 4 bases, J shed 0 bases, and the junction held 6 bases outside the gene matches. CDR3 length: 15 amino acids. Germline V lookup: CDR1 SGHRS, CDR2 YFSETQ.

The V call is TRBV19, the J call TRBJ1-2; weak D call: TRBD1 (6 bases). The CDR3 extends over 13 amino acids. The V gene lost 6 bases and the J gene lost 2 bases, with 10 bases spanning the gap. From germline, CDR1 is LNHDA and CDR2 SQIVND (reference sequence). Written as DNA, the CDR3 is TGTGCCAGTAGCCCGGGACACAACTATGGCTACACCTTC. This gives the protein CASSPGHNYGYTF.

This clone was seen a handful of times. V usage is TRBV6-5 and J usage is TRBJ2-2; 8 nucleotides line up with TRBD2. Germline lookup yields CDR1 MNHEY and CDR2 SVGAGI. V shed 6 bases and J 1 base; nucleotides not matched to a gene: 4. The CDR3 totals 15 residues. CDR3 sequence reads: CASSILAVNTGELFF. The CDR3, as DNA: TGTGCCAGCAGCATACTAGCGGTGAACACCGGGGAGCTGTTTTTT.

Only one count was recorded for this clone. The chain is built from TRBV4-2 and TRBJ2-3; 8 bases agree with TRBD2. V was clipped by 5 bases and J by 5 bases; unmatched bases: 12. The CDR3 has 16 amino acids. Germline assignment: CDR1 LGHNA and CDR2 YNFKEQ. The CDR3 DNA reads TGTGCCAGCAGCGCGCGGAGAGGGCTAGCGGGAGATACGCAGTATTTT. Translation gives CASSARRGLAGDTQYF.

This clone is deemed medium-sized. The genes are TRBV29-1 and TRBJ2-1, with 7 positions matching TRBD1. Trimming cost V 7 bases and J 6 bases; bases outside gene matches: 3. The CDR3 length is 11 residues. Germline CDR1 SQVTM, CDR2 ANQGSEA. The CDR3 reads CSGGQTNEQFF. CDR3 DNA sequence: TGCAGCGGGGGACAGACCAATGAGCAGTTCTTC.

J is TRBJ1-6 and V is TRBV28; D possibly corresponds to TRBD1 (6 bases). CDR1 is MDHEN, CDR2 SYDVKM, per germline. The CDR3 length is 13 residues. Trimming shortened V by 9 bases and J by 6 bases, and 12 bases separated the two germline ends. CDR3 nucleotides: TGTGCCAGTTACCGGGACACTAATTCACCCCTCCACTTT. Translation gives CASYRDTNSPLHF.

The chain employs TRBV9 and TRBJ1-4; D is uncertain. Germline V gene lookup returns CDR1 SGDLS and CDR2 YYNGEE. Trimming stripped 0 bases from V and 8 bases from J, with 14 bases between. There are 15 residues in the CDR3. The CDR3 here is CASSVEDDFGEKLFF. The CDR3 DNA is TGTGCCAGCAGCGTAGAAGACGACTTTGGGGAAAAACTGTTTTTT.

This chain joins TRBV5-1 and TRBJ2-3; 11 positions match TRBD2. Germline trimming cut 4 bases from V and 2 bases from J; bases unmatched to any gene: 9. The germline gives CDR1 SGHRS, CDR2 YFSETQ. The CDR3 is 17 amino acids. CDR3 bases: TGCGCCAGCAGCCCGCTTAGCGGGAGGGCCTCCACAGATACGCAGTATTTT. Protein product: CASSPLSGRASTDTQYF.